This paragraph reports one T cell receptor (beta chain). The antigen remains undetermined. The data belong to a study of T cell repertoires in aging, cancer and after chemotherapy. TCR beta rearrangements were amplified from peripheral blood genomic DNA. Rearranged V-D-J TRB sequences were amplified with a mixed TRB-A/B primer pool. TCRdb re-called the multiplex PCR reads through MiXCR, storing one row per CDR3 protein. This table holds about 2,200 distinct CDR3 sequences, about 26% found once. J was trimmed by 1 base and V by 5 bases; bases with no gene match: 10. The CDR3 consists of 19 residues. CDR1 is SGHVS and CDR2 is FNYEAQ in the germline V gene. General study results and limits: Compared with age-matched healthy donors, untreated hematological or solid cancer patients showed higher blood TCR clonality.

The specimen sequenced was blood. The chain recombines TRBV7-6 with TRBJ2-1; 14 positions match TRBD2. This sequence originates from a human donor in good health. CDR3 loop: CASSPLRTSGGPSYNEQFF. The CDR3 coding sequence is TGTGCCAGCAGCCCACTACGGACTAGCGGGGGGCCTTCCTACAATGAGCAGTTCTTC. The full variable domain, rest sourced from reference TRBV7-6 and TRBJ2-1, is GAGVSQSPRYKVTKRGQDVALRCDPISGHVSLYWYRQALGQGPEFLTYFNYEAQQDKSGLPNDRFSAERPEGSISTLTIQRTEQRDSAMYRCASSPLRTSGGPSYNEQFFGPGTRLTVL.